The clone carrying this T cell receptor (beta chain) was picked up one time. The CDR3 length is 13 residues. Losses at the gene ends were 5 bases for V and 6 bases for J; bases not matched to a gene: 5. This sample is part of a study of blood T cell repertoires in COVID-19. Across the study: Donors in the United States, Italy and Spain gave samples during acute or convalescent COVID-19.

Assay used: immunoSEQ multiplex PCR; TCRdb lists only in-frame clones, some missing. Altogether nearly 80,000 clones are present, 75% to 90% being singletons, with the ten largest covering over 4.5%. The sequence was obtained from a man in his 60s with active or convalescent COVID-19. The rearrangement uses TRBV12-3 or TRBV12-4 and TRBJ2-7, with TRBD2 identical over 9 bases. Sequenced material: peripheral blood. CDR3 residues: CASSLGTSFEQYF. CDR3 in DNA: TGTGCCAGCAGTCTAGGGACTAGCTTCGAGCAGTACTTC.